Listed below are T cell receptor beta chains from one sample, sequenced in a study of T cell repertoires in cytomegalovirus infection. TCRdb processed the reads anew with MiXCR; each CDR3 protein has one entry. The sample gives under 200,000 distinct CDR3 sequences, roughly 9% of which show up once; about 4.2% is in the top ten. The sample was PBMCs. These receptors were taken from a human donor in good health (CMV status not recorded). Some clones in this sample may be carry-over from other donors' samples. Both conserved end residues are part of each CDR3. Fields, in order: D gene, clone size, V gene, J gene, CDR3 protein, CDR3 DNA. A D gene is named only where the DNA matches it firmly. Clone sizes are given selectively: once, few, many, or a class where the clone is expanded.

d_gene: .; abundance: .; v_gene: TRBV30; j_gene: TRBJ1-2; CDR3aa: CAWSAGTLGYTF; CDR3nt: TGTGCCTGGAGTGCTGGGACACTTGGCTACACCTTC
d_gene: TRBD2; abundance: many; v_gene: TRBV7-8; j_gene: TRBJ2-2; CDR3aa: CASSLGSSGYTGELFF; CDR3nt: TGTGCCAGCAGCTTAGGCTCTAGCGGATACACCGGGGAGCTGTTTTTT
d_gene: TRBD2; abundance: few; v_gene: TRBV24-1; j_gene: TRBJ2-1; CDR3aa: CATSPAGTSGYNEQFF; CDR3nt: TGTGCCACCAGTCCGGCCGGGACTAGCGGGTACAATGAGCAGTTCTTC
d_gene: .; abundance: many; v_gene: TRBV7-2; j_gene: TRBJ1-5; CDR3aa: CASSLLSGGHQPQHF; CDR3nt: TGTGCCAGCAGCTTACTGAGCGGGGGGCATCAGCCCCAGCATTTT
d_gene: .; abundance: many; v_gene: TRBV28; j_gene: TRBJ1-6; CDR3aa: CASSLSVRHNSPLHF; CDR3nt: TGTGCCAGCAGTTTATCGGTCAGGCATAATTCACCCCTCCACTTT
d_gene: .; abundance: many; v_gene: TRBV7-9; j_gene: TRBJ2-1; CDR3aa: CASSLHPNEQFF; CDR3nt: TGTGCCAGCAGCTTACACCCCAATGAGCAGTTCTTC
d_gene: .; abundance: few; v_gene: TRBV18; j_gene: TRBJ1-2; CDR3aa: CASSPDLGGYTF; CDR3nt: TGTGCCAGCTCACCCGACCTAGGTGGCTACACCTTC
d_gene: .; abundance: many; v_gene: TRBV15; j_gene: TRBJ2-1; CDR3aa: CATSSHGPYNEQFF; CDR3nt: TGTGCCACCAGCAGCCATGGACCCTACAATGAGCAGTTCTTC
d_gene: TRBD2; abundance: .; v_gene: TRBV6-2/TRBV6-3; j_gene: TRBJ2-1; CDR3aa: CASSHPWEGEQFF; CDR3nt: TGTGCCAGCAGCCACCCGTGGGAGGGAGAGCAGTTCTTC
d_gene: .; abundance: many; v_gene: TRBV7-2; j_gene: TRBJ2-1; CDR3aa: CASSRIRGKGYNEQFF; CDR3nt: TGTGCCAGCAGCCGAATACGGGGGAAGGGTTACAATGAGCAGTTCTTC
d_gene: .; abundance: .; v_gene: TRBV12-3/TRBV12-4; j_gene: TRBJ1-5; CDR3aa: CVSSFSNRDNQPQHF; CDR3nt: TGTGTCAGCAGTTTCTCTAACAGGGACAATCAGCCCCAGCATTTT